This is a list of T cell receptor beta chains from one sample in a study of shared clonotypes between healthy human individuals. The repertoire was sequenced with immunoSEQ multiplex PCR; TCRdb's copy has only in-frame clones and lacks some. Counted here are about 2.1 million clones, roughly 91% occurring once; the ten biggest clones make up 1.5% to 2%. Sequencing was performed on naive CD8+ T cells from PBMCs. These receptors all stem from a man aged 18 to 30 in good health. Some clones in this sample may be carry-over from other donors' samples. The CDR3 runs from the conserved cysteine through the conserved F or W. D genes are given only for firm matches. Clone size is shown for a subset of rows, as once, few, many or a class of expanded clone.

J | V | size | D | DNA | CDR3
TRBJ2-7 | TRBV9 | . | TRBD2 | TGTGCCAGCAGCCGGGGACTAGCGGACTACGAGCAGTACTTC | CASSRGLADYEQYF
TRBJ1-1 | TRBV6-5 | . | . | TGTGCCAGCAAACAACAGGGGAACACTGAAGCTTTCTTT | CASKQQGNTEAFF
TRBJ2-3 | TRBV19 | . | TRBD2 | TGTGCCAGTAGTCTGGATTCTAGCGGGAGCTTAGATACGCAGTATTTT | CASSLDSSGSLDTQYF
TRBJ2-1 | TRBV15 | . | . | TGTGCCACCAGCATAGTCGCGGCAGGCAATGAGCAGTTCTTC | CATSIVAAGNEQFF
TRBJ2-1 | TRBV7-8 | . | TRBD2 | TGTGCCAGCAGCCCTGAAGCGGGAGGGAATGAGCAGTTCTTC | CASSPEAGGNEQFF
TRBJ2-1 | TRBV5-1 | . | . | TGCGCCAGCAGCTTGGAGGGCCCCTCCTACAATGAGCAGTTCTTC | CASSLEGPSYNEQFF
TRBJ2-1 | TRBV9 | . | . | TGTGCCAGCAGCGCGGACAGTTACAATGAGCAGTTCTTC | CASSADSYNEQFF
TRBJ2-1 | TRBV13 | . | . | TGTGCCAGCAGCTTAGGAGGTGGGGCAGATGAGCAGTTCTTC | CASSLGGGADEQFF
TRBJ2-5 | TRBV11-3 | . | . | TGTGCCAGCAGCTTGGGCTATGGGGCCGGGAAGACCCAGTACTTC | CASSLGYGAGKTQYF
TRBJ2-1 | TRBV18 | . | TRBD2 | TGTGCCAGCTCAGACGGACTAGCGGGATCCGAGGCGGATGAGCAGTTCTTC | CASSDGLAGSEADEQFF
TRBJ2-7 | TRBV19 | . | TRBD2 | TGTGCCAGTAGCATAGCGGGGATCGACGAGCAGTACTTC | CASSIAGIDEQYF
TRBJ2-1 | TRBV6-4 | once | . | TGTGCCAGCAGTGACTCGGTAGGGCTCGGCTCCTACAATGAGCAGTTCTTC | CASSDSVGLGSYNEQFF
TRBJ2-5 | TRBV28 | . | TRBD2 | TGTGCCAGCAGTCCCCTTCCCGGACTAGCGGGAGATGGTGTGACCCAGTACTTC | CASSPLPGLAGDGVTQYF
TRBJ2-1 | TRBV2 | . | TRBD2 | TGTGCCAGCAGGACTAGCGGCTATATGAAAAATGAGCAGTTCTTC | CASRTSGYMKNEQFF
TRBJ2-3 | TRBV7-3 | . | . | TGTGCCAGCAGCTTATCTCGGACTAAGGGAGATACGCAGTATTTT | CASSLSRTKGDTQYF
TRBJ2-7 | TRBV4-3 | once | . | TGCGCCAGCAGCCAAGAAGCCGCGGGCTACGAGCAGTACTTC | CASSQEAAGYEQYF
TRBJ2-7 | TRBV7-6 | few | TRBD2 | TGTGCCAGCAGCACGACTAGCGGGAGACTCTACGAGCAGTACTTC | CASSTTSGRLYEQYF
TRBJ2-3 | TRBV11-3 | . | TRBD2 | TGTGCCAGCAGCTTAGGTTATGGTAGCGGGTTTGCAGATACGCAGTATTTT | CASSLGYGSGFADTQYF
TRBJ1-1 | TRBV13 | . | TRBD1 | TGTGCCAGCAGCCTAACAGGGGGGACTGAAGCTTTCTTT | CASSLTGGTEAFF
TRBJ2-5 | TRBV27 | . | . | TGTGCCAGCAGTTCGACTAGAAGGGGGACCCAGTACTTC | CASSSTRRGTQYF
TRBJ2-3 | TRBV7-9 | once | . | TGTGCCATGCAGCTTAGAGGTATCCGGCAGGGCACAGATACGCAGTATTTT | CAMQLRGIRQGTDTQYF
TRBJ2-5 | TRBV7-2 | . | TRBD1 | TGTGCCAGCAGCTTCCCCCCCGGGACAGGACAAGAGACCCAGTACTTC | CASSFPPGTGQETQYF
TRBJ2-7 | TRBV7-9 | . | TRBD1 | TGTGCCAGCAGCTCGGGGTCAGGGGGCCTTGAATACGAGCAGTACTTC | CASSSGSGGLEYEQYF
TRBJ1-3 | TRBV2 | . | TRBD1 | TGTGCCAGCAGTGAAAGGGGGCATTCTGCTGGAAACACCATATATTTT | CASSERGHSAGNTIYF
TRBJ2-1 | TRBV25-1 | once | . | TGTGCCAGCAGTGAATATTCGACTAGACGATCATACAATGAGCAGTTCTTC | CASSEYSTRRSYNEQFF
TRBJ2-1 | TRBV14 | . | . | TGTGCCAGCAGCCAAGCCCTCTTCAATGAGCAGTTCTTC | CASSQALFNEQFF
TRBJ1-1 | TRBV25-1 | few | . | TGTGCCAGCAGTGAAGGTAACACTGAAGCTTTCTTT | CASSEGNTEAFF
TRBJ2-7 | TRBV27 | few | . | TGTGCCAGCAGTCACGGGGGCTCGGGGCGATACGAGCAGTACTTC | CASSHGGSGRYEQYF